This TCR beta chain was sequenced in a study of lymphopenia after photon versus proton radiotherapy. Study-wide points: Larger post-nadir TCR diversity loss correlated inversely with survival in deceased patients. Proton therapy kept repertoires fairly stable, unlike photons, which gained effector/memory cells. Survival link was tested only in deceased patients; proton benefit remains a possibility. Post-nadir diversity loss with photons came from oligoclonal expansion, particularly CD8+ Temra cells.

Trimming took 4 bases from V and 9 from J, leaving 16 bases between them. The CDR3 extends over 13 amino acids. From germline, CDR1 is MGHRA and CDR2 YSYEKL. TCRdb's copy holds only in-frame clones and misses some; the assay was immunoSEQ multiplex PCR. The sample has around 63,000 clones, 87% seen once. Details on this clone: Its antigen remains unknown.

The V call is TRBV4-1, the J call TRBJ2-7; D possibly corresponds to TRBD1 (6 bases). This receptor was taken from an elderly man with esophageal cancer. The sample was peripheral blood, taken from a patient treated with proton-based radiotherapy. The CDR3: CASSLLRDTVQYF. As DNA, the CDR3 is TGCGCCAGCAGCCTCCTCCGGGACACCGTGCAGTACTTC.